What follows are 23 T cell receptor beta chains derived from one specimen sequenced in a study of blood T cell repertoires in COVID-19. Profiled with immunoSEQ multiplex PCR; TCRdb holds only in-frame clones, not every one. The table shows under 200,000 clones, with about 80% occurring only once. The sample was peripheral blood. All receptors derive from a man aged 60 to 75 with acute or convalescent COVID-19.

The rearrangement links TRBV19 to TRBJ2-3; TRBD2 matches at 9 bases. CDR1 is LNHDA and CDR2 is SQIVND in the germline V gene (reference sequence). CDR3 length equals 15 residues. The ends lost 5 bases at V and 2 bases at J; junction bases unmatched: 5. The CDR3 region has the DNA TGTGCCAGTAGTGTCCTAGCGGGGACCACAGATACGCAGTATTTT. This encodes CASSVLAGTTDTQYF.

V usage is TRBV6-5 and J usage is TRBJ2-5; the match to TRBD1 covers 10 bases. CDR1 and CDR2 from the germline V gene are MNHEY and SVGAGI. The J segment lost 2 bases and the V segment lost 2 bases, leaving 2 bases of the junction unmatched. This CDR3 region has 15 residues. DNA for the CDR3: TGTGCCAGCAGTTACCGGACAGGGGGTCAAGAGACCCAGTACTTC. The encoded protein is CASSYRTGGQETQYF.

The genes are TRBV4-2 and TRBJ1-5; perhaps TRBD1 as D (5 bases). The length of the CDR3 is 15 residues. Trimming shortened V by 1 base and J by 9 bases, and 16 bases separated the two germline ends. CDR1 and CDR2 (germline): LGHNA, YNFKEQ. The chain's CDR3 is CASSQARQQNGPQHF. The CDR3, as DNA: TGTGCCAGCAGCCAAGCTAGACAGCAGAACGGGCCCCAGCATTTT.

This clone has more than one count but fewer than ten. The chain uses TRBV4-2 and TRBJ1-2, with 7 bases aligning to TRBD1. Germline CDR1 and CDR2: LGHNA and YNFKEQ. The CDR3 totals 18 residues. V lost 0 bases, J lost 4 bases, and 14 bases stayed unmatched. CDR3: CASSQELVQGVSTYGYTF. CDR3 nucleotide sequence: TGTGCCAGCAGCCAAGAATTGGTCCAGGGGGTATCAACCTATGGCTACACCTTC.

J is TRBJ1-5 and V is TRBV18, with TRBD1 matching 7 bases. The CDR3 spans 17 residues. The J segment lost 5 bases and the V segment lost 0 bases, leaving 10 bases of the junction unmatched. The germline V gene has CDR1 KGHSH and CDR2 LQKENI. The CDR3 DNA is TGTGCCAGCTCACCACCCGACAGGGAAAGGGGGTATCAGCCCCAGCATTTT. It codes for CASSPPDRERGYQPQHF.

The gene calls are TRBV2 and TRBJ2-7, with D possibly matching TRBD2 (6 bases). This CDR3 spans 12 amino acids. V was cut by 4 bases and J by 9 bases, with 13 bases left in between. Germline loops: CDR1 SNHLY, CDR2 FYNNEI. The DNA of the CDR3 is TGTGCCAGCAGTGCGACGGGAGAAAGGCAGTACTTC. Its protein product is CASSATGERQYF.

Notes on this clone: This specimen includes other DNA sequences encoding the same CDR3. The chain combines TRBV9 with TRBJ2-1; 7 bases are a match to TRBD2. Germline loops: CDR1 SGDLS, CDR2 YYNGEE. V lost 0 bases to trimming and J lost 1 base; unmatched junction nucleotides: 1. There are 15 residues in the CDR3. The chain's CDR3 is CASSVVGGSYNEQFF. The CDR3, as DNA: TGTGCCAGCAGCGTAGTGGGGGGGTCCTACAATGAGCAGTTCTTC.

This chain links TRBV5-1 with TRBJ2-5; 9 positions agree with TRBD1. Germline CDR1 reads SGHRS; CDR2 reads YFSETQ. The CDR3 has 15 amino acids. J was trimmed by 5 bases and V by 4 bases; bases with no gene match: 9. The CDR3 sequence is CASSRGQGGRETQYF. The CDR3 nucleotides are TGCGCCAGCAGCCGGGGACAGGGAGGGAGGGAGACCCAGTACTTC.

The V gene is TRBV7-9, the J gene TRBJ1-2; D is ambiguous. Per germline, CDR1 SEHNR and CDR2 FQNEAQ (reference sequence). With 1 base removed from V and 4 bases from J, the gap between germline ends came to 16 bases. The CDR3 length is 16 residues. The CDR3 sequence is CASSLDAGRFGYGYTF. CDR3 in DNA: TGTGCCAGCAGCTTAGACGCGGGTCGGTTTGGCTATGGCTACACCTTC.

This clone was recorded once. The V call is TRBV30, the J call TRBJ1-5, with 7 bases that match TRBD1. Per germline, CDR1 GTSNPN and CDR2 SVGIG (reference sequence). The V gene end was trimmed by 2 bases and the J gene end by 6 bases; junction bases not matched to a gene: 7. The CDR3 runs 14 residues. In DNA, the CDR3 is TGTGCCTGGAGTTCCAACAGGGGAGGTCAGCCCCAGCATTTT. Its protein is CAWSSNRGGQPQHF.

V is TRBV5-1 and J is TRBJ2-3; 7 bases line up with TRBD2. J lost 0 bases, V lost 3 bases, and 4 bases had no gene match. The germline gives CDR1 SGHRS, CDR2 YFSETQ. This CDR3 comprises 15 residues. The CDR3 spells CASSSGLLSTDTQYF. The CDR3 DNA follows: TGCGCCAGCAGCTCGGGACTACTTAGCACAGATACGCAGTATTTT.

This clone has just one count. The gene calls are TRBV30 and TRBJ2-1; maybe TRBD2 (6 bases). CDR1 is GTSNPN, CDR2 SVGIG, per germline (reference sequence). The CDR3 runs 14 residues. Trimming removed 0 bases at V and 9 bases at J, with 15 bases between. In DNA form, the CDR3 reads TGTGCCTGGAGTGTCTGGGGAGGAGAGAGTGAGCAGTTCTTC. It codes for CAWSVWGGESEQFF.

The J gene is TRBJ1-2, the V gene TRBV7-2, with 9 bases lining up with TRBD1. The CDR3 contains 14 residues. The V segment lost 5 bases and the J segment 4 bases; nucleotides outside the gene matches: 5. Germline lookup yields CDR1 SGHTA and CDR2 FQGNSA. CDR3 nucleotides: TGTGCCAGCAGCCCGGACAGGGGTAGCTATGGCTACACCTTC. Translation: CASSPDRGSYGYTF.

The rearrangement links TRBV20-1 to TRBJ1-2; D is possibly TRBD1 (5 bases). The CDR3 is 15 amino acids. Trimming removed 3 bases at V and 0 bases at J, with 14 bases between. Germline V gene sequence: CDR1 DFQATT, CDR2 SNEGSKA (reference sequence). The DNA of the CDR3 is TGCAGTGCTAGTCGTGGAGGGGATTCTAACTATGGCTACACCTTC. This codes for CSASRGGDSNYGYTF.

This chain connects TRBV4-3 to TRBJ1-2; 7 bases agree with TRBD1. CDR3 length: 16 amino acids. CDR1 LGHNA and CDR2 YSLEER come from the germline V gene. With V trimmed by 2 bases and J by 5 bases, 11 bases remained unmatched. In nucleotides, the CDR3 is TGCGCCAGCAGCCAACTTAACAGGGGCGTCGGGTATGGCTACACCTTC. Translated: CASSQLNRGVGYGYTF.

This clone was detected a few times. The chain is built from TRBV5-1 and TRBJ2-5; no clear D. Per the germline V gene, CDR1 is SGHRS and CDR2 is YFSETQ. The CDR3 has 15 amino acids. The ends were cut back, 4 bases at V and 5 bases at J, with 18 bases in the middle. As DNA, the CDR3 is TGCGCCAGCAGCCCGGCCCAATCGGTCGGGGAGACCCAGTACTTC. Its translation: CASSPAQSVGETQYF. The variable domain in full, completed from reference TRBV5-1 and TRBJ2-5, reads KAGVTQTPRYLIKTRGQQVTLSCSPISGHRSVSWYQQTPGQGLQFLFEYFSETQRNKGNFPGRFSGRQFSNSRSEMNVSTLELGDSALYLCASSPAQSVGETQYFGPGTRLLVL.

CDR3 sequence reads: CATSRNTRDRGGYEQYF. The CDR3 nucleotides are TGTGCCACCAGCAGAAACACCCGGGACAGGGGTGGGTACGAGCAGTACTTC. The chain combines TRBV15 with TRBJ2-7, with 10 bases fitting TRBD1. Losses at the gene ends were 2 bases for V and 4 bases for J; bases not matched to a gene: 11. CDR1 and CDR2 from the germline V gene are LNHNV and YYDKDF (reference sequence). This CDR3 comprises 17 residues.

A single count supports this clone. V usage is TRBV19 and J usage is TRBJ1-1; D ambiguous. This CDR3 is 15 amino acids long. Per the germline V gene, CDR1 is LNHDA and CDR2 is SQIVND (reference sequence). Trimming left V 3 bases short and J 1 base short, with 12 bases between. CDR3 nucleotides: TGTGCCAGTAGTATTAACCCCACCAGGAACACTGAAGCTTTCTTT. As protein: CASSINPTRNTEAFF.

The J gene is TRBJ2-1, the V gene TRBV12-3 or TRBV12-4, with a possible D match to TRBD2 (5 bases). Trimming pared 5 bases from V and 9 bases from J, leaving 8 bases between. This CDR3 contains 11 residues. The CDR3 loop is CASSGSFEQFF. The CDR3 bases are TGTGCCAGCAGTGGGAGTTTTGAGCAGTTCTTC.

The J gene is TRBJ1-5, the V gene TRBV2; 9 bases fit TRBD1. The CDR3 runs 14 residues. Germline V gives CDR1 SNHLY, CDR2 FYNNEI. J gave up 6 bases and V 4 bases, and 4 bases lay outside the gene matches. This CDR3 reads CASSAGQGTQPQHF. CDR3 coding DNA: TGTGCCAGCAGTGCGGGACAGGGTACTCAGCCCCAGCATTTT. Together with reference TRBV2 and TRBJ1-5, the CDR3 gives the full variable domain: EPEVTQTPSHQVTQMGQEVILRCVPISNHLYFYWYRQILGQKVEFLVSFYNNEISEKSEIFDDQFSVERPDGSNFTLKIRSTKLEDSAMYFCASSAGQGTQPQHFGDGTRLSIL.

The V call is TRBV28, the J call TRBJ2-3; 10 bases line up with TRBD2. V gave up 1 base and J gave up 1 base; unmatched junction bases: 8. Germline V CDR1 and CDR2: MDHEN, SYDVKM. The CDR3 is 18 residues long. The CDR3 loop is CASSLLVLAGAGTDTQYF. The CDR3 DNA follows: TGTGCCAGCAGTTTATTGGTGCTAGCGGGAGCCGGCACAGATACGCAGTATTTT.

The chain has TRBV6-5 and TRBJ2-7; 10 bases agree with TRBD1. J gave up 4 bases and V 8 bases, and 8 bases lay outside the gene matches. This CDR3 has 14 residues. CDR1 MNHEY and CDR2 SVGAGI come from the germline V gene. The CDR3 nucleotides are TGTGCCAGCTCTATCGGACAGGGGGGTTACGAGCAGTACTTC. Translating it yields CASSIGQGGYEQYF.

The rearrangement joins TRBV7-9 to TRBJ2-3; D possibly corresponds to TRBD2 (5 bases). Per the germline V gene, CDR1 is SEHNR and CDR2 is FQNEAQ (reference sequence). Between the trimmed V and J ends, which lost 0 bases and 6 bases, there was a span of 13 bases. This CDR3 is 15 amino acids long. The CDR3: CASSLARVAWDTQYF. The CDR3 DNA sequence: TGTGCCAGCAGCTTAGCGAGGGTAGCTTGGGATACGCAGTATTTT.